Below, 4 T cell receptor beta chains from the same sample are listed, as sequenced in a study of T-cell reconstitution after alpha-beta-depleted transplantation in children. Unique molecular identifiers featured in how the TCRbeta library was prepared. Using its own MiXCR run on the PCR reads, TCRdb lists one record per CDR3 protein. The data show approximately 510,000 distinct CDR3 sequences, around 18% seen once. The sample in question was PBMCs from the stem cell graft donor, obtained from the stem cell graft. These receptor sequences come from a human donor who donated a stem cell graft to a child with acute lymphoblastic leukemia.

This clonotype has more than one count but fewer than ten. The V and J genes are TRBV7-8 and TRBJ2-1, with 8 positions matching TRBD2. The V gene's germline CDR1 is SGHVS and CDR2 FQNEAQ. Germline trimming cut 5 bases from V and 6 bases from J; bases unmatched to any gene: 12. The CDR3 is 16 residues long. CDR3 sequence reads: CASSLSGGATGNEQFF. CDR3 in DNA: TGTGCCAGCAGCCTCTCCGGGGGGGCAACGGGCAATGAGCAGTTCTTC.

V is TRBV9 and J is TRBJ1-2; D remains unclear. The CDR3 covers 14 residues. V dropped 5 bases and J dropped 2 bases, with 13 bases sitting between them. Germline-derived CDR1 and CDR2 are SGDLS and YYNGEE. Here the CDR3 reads CASSATTDNYGYTF. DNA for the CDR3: TGTGCCAGCAGTGCCACGACGGACAACTATGGCTACACCTTC.

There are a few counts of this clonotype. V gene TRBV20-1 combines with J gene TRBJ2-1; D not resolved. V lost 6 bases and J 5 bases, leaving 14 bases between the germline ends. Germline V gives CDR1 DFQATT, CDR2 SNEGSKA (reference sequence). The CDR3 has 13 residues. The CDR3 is CSAHTGLDNEQFF. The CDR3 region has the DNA TGCAGTGCCCATACGGGTTTGGACAATGAGCAGTTCTTC.

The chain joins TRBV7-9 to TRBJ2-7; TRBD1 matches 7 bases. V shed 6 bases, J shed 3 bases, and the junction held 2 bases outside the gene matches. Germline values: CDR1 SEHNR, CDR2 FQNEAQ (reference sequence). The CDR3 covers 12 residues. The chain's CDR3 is CASRNRGYEQYF. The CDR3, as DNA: TGTGCCAGCAGAAACAGGGGCTACGAGCAGTACTTC.